This T cell receptor beta chain was recorded in a study of blood T cell repertoires in COVID-19. Overall study context: Sources were T cells, B-cell-depleted T cells, or PBMCs; the material itself was cDNA or gDNA.

Per the study methods: Estimates of nucleated cell counts were drawn from the amplification of reference gene primers. Profiling relied on immunoSEQ multiplex PCR, and the TCRdb table lists in-frame clones only, not all of them. That table supplies the V and J calls and clone size; D and trimming were determined from the DNA. The data contain roughly 58,000 clones, just over 70% of them singletons. V was shortened by 3 bases and J by 5 bases, with 19 bases between the two germline ends. Germline V CDR1 and CDR2: LGHDT, YNNKEL (reference sequence). This CDR3 has 16 residues. The study assigned cohorts using participant-reported clinical history.

The sequenced material came from PBMCs or T cells enriched from blood (not recorded which). This sequence joins TRBV3-1 (or the pseudogene TRBV3-2) and TRBJ2-5; D may be TRBD2 (5 bases). This clonotype was sampled from a woman aged 55-69 years who had been exposed to COVID-19. The CDR3 DNA reads TGTGCCAGCAGCCAGTCCGTAGGAGGTAGTAAGGAGACCCAGTACTTC. Translating it yields CASSQSVGGSKETQYF.